Below, one TCR beta chain is given with its context. What it binds is not known. This sample was taken from a study of T cell repertoires in cytomegalovirus infection. MiXCR, run by TCRdb on the reads, gives a single entry per CDR3 protein. This sample yields 750,000 to 950,000 distinct CDR3 sequences, of which about 29% are seen a single time; over 10% belongs to the top ten. The TCR originated in a human donor in good health (CMV status not recorded). Some clones in this sample may be carry-over from other donors' samples. The sequencing here drew on cultured CD8+ T cells from PBMCs, taken from culture after CMV antigen stimulation.

CDR3 nucleotide sequence: TGTGCCAGCAGCTGGACTAGCGGGGACTACGAGCAGTACTTC. Translating gives CASSWTSGDYEQYF. This chain links TRBV7-9 with TRBJ2-7; TRBD2 agrees at 12 bases. CDR1 and CDR2 from the germline V gene are SEHNR and FQNEAQ (reference sequence). The CDR3 has 14 amino acids. V lost 4 bases, J lost 3 bases, and 1 base stayed unmatched.